This T cell receptor beta chain was retrieved from a study of cytomegalovirus exposure and HLA in healthy donors. Study results and caveats: Per a prior analysis, the majority of TCR beta V segments were productive roughly 90% or roughly 30% of the time.

The PCR contained 60 Vbeta and 13 Jbeta primers. The data were produced by immunoSEQ multiplex PCR, yet TCRdb's version contains in-frame clones alone and is incomplete. The repertoire includes approximately 90,000 clones, roughly two thirds of them detected once, and approximately 6% sits in the top ten. Regarding this clone: Antigen specificity is unknown.

The clonotype originates from a woman aged 25 to 39 in good health and CMV-seronegative. Sequenced input: PBMCs.

CDR3 in DNA: TGCAGCGTTGAGCAGGCCCGTGGCTACACCTTC. This encodes CSVEQARGYTF. The chain is built from TRBV29-1 and TRBJ1-2, with D unresolved. Trimming stripped 3 bases from V and 7 bases from J, with 9 bases between. CDR3 length: 11 amino acids. The germline gives CDR1 SQVTM, CDR2 ANQGSEA.